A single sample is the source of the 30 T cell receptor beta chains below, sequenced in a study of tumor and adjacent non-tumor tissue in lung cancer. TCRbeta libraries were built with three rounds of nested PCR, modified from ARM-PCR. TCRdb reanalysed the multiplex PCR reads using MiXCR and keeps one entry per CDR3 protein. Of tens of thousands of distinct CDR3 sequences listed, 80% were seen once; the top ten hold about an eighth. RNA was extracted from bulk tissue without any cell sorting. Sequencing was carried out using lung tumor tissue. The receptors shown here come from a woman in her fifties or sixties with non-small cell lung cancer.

For the CDR3, the DNA is TGCAGTGCTAGAGGTCTCCAGGACGCCTCCCCCGAACAATACTTC. Its protein is CSARGLQDASPEQYF. The J gene is TRBJ2-7, the V gene TRBV20-1; no definite D call. V dropped 1 base and J dropped 13 bases, with 26 bases sitting between them. This CDR3 has 15 residues. The germline CDR1 and CDR2 sequences are DFQATT and SNEGSKA (reference sequence).

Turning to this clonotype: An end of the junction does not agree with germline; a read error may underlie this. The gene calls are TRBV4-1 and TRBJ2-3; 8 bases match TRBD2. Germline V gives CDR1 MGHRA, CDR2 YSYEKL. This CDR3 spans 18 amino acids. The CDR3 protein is CASCQDPPPGLGTDTQYF. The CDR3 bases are TGTGCCAGCTGCCAAGACCCTCCTCCGGGACTAGGCACAGATACGCAGTATTTT.

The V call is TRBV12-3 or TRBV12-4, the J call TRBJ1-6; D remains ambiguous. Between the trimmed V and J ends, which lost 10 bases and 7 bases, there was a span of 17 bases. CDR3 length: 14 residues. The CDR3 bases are TGTGCCATCAATACAACCCAGGCAAATTCACCCCTCCACTTT. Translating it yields CAINTTQANSPLHF.

The CDR3 is CATSSSGRYNEQFF. The CDR3 DNA sequence: TGTGCCACCAGCAGTAGCGGGAGGTACAATGAGCAGTTCTTC. The chain employs TRBV15 and TRBJ2-1; TRBD2 matches at 10 bases. CDR3 length: 14 amino acids. Germline V gene lookup returns CDR1 LNHNV and CDR2 YYDKDF (reference sequence). Trimming at V came to 3 bases and at J to 4 bases, leaving 0 bases not matched to a gene.

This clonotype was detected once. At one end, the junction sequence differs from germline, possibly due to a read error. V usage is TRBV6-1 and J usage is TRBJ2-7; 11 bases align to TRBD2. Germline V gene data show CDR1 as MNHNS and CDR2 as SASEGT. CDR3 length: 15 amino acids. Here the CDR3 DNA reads TGTGCCAGCAGAGGTAGTAGCGGGGGGGCCGCCGAGCGGTACTTC. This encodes CASRGSSGGAAERYF.

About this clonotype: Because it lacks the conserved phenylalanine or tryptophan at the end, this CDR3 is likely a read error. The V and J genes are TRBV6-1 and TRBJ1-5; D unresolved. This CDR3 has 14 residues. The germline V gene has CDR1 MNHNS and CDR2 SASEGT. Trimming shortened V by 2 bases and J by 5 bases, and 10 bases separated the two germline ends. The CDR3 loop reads CASSETWSDQPQHY. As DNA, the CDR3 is TGTGCCAGCAGTGAAACTTGGAGCGATCAGCCCCAGCATTAT.

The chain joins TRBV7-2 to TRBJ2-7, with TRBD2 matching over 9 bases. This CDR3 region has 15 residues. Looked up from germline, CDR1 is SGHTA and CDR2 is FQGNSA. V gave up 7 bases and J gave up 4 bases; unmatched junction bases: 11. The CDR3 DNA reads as TGTGCCAGCAACTACTTAGCGGGAGAACCTTACGAGCAGTACTTC. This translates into CASNYLAGEPYEQYF.

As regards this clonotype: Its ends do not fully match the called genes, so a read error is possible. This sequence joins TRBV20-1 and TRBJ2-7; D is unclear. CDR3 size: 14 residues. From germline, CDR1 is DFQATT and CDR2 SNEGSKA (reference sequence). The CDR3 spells CGAKIGQVAYEQYF. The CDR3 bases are TGCGGTGCAAAAATCGGGCAGGTTGCCTACGAGCAGTATTTC.

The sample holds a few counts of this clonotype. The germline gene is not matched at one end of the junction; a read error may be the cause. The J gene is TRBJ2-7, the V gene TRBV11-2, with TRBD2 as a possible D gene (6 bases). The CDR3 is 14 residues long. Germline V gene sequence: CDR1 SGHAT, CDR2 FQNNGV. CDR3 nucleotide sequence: TGTGCCAGCAACTTAGTGGGCGGGGCGGACGAGCAGTACTTC. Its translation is CASNLVGGADEQYF. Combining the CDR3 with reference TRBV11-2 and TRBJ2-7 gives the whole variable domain EAGVAQSPRYKIIEKRQSVAFWCNPISGHATLYWYQQILGQGPKLLIQFQNNGVVDDSQLPKDRFSAERLKGVDSTLKIQPAKLEDSAVYLCASNLVGGADEQYFGPGTRLTVT.

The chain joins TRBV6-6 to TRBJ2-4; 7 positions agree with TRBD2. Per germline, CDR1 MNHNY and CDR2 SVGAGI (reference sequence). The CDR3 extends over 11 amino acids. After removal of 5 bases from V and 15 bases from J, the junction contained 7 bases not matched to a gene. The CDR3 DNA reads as TGTGCCAGCAGTAACGGGAGGTTCAGGTACTTC. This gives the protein CASSNGRFRYF.

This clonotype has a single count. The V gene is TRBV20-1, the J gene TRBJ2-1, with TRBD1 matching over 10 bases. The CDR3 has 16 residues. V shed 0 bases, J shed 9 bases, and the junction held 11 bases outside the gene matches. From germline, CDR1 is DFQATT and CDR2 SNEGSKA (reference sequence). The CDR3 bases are TGCAGTGCTAGAGATCAGGGGACAGGGGCCGACATTGAGCAGTTCTTC. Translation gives CSARDQGTGADIEQFF.

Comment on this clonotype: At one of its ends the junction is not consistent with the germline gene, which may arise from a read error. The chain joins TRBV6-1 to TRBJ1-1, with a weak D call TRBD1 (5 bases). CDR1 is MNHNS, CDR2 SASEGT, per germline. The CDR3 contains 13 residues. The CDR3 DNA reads TGTGCAAGCAGTGATTACAGGCACGCTGAAGCTTTCTTT. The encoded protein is CASSDYRHAEAFF.

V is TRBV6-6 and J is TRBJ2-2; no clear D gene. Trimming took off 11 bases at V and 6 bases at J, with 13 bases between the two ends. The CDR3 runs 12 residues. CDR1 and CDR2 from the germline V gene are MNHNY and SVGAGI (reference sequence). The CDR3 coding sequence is TGTGCCGGCACTGCAGGAGCCGGGGAGCTGTTTTTT. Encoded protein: CAGTAGAGELFF.

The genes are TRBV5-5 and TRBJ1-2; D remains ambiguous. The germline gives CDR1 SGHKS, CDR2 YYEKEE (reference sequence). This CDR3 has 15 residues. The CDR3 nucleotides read TGTGCGTGCAGCTTGGTATCCAGTCAGAACTATGGCTACACCTTC. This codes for CACSLVSSQNYGYTF.

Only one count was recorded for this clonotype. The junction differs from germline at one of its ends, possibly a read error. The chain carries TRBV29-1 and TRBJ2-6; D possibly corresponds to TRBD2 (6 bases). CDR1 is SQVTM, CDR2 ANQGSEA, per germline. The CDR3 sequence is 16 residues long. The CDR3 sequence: CSVWVLGSSGANVLTF. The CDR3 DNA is TGCAGCGTTTGGGTCCTCGGGAGCTCTGGAGCCAACGTCCTGACTTTC.

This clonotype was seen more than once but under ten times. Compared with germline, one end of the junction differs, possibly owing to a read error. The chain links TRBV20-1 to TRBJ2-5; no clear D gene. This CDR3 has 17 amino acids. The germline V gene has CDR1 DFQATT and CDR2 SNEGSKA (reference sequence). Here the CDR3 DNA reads TGTAGTGCTATCAGCCCGATAACCCTTGGGCCCAAAGAGACCCAGTACTTC. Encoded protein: CSAISPITLGPKETQYF.

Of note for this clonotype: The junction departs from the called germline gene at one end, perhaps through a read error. DNA for the CDR3: TGTGCCAGCAGCTTTGGGGGGTCTCCCAATGGGCAGCTCTTC. Protein product: CASSFGGSPNGQLF. This rearrangement joins TRBV11-1 to TRBJ2-1, with TRBD2 as a possible D gene (6 bases). CDR3 length equals 14 residues. In germline, CDR1 is SGHAT, CDR2 FQDESV (reference sequence).

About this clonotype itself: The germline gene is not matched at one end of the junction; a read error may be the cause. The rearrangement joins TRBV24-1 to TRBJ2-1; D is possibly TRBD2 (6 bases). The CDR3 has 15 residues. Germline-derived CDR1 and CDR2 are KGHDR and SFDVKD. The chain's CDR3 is CAISDPGLTFNEQFF. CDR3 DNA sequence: TGTGCCATCAGTGACCCTGGACTAACTTTCAATGAGCAGTTCTTC.

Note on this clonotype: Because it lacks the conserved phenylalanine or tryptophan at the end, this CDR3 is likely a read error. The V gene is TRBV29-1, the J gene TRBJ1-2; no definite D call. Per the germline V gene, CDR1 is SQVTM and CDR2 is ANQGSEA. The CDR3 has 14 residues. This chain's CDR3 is CSVGPVRAIDGYTL. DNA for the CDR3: TGCAGCGTTGGCCCCGTGAGGGCCATCGATGGGTACACCCTC.

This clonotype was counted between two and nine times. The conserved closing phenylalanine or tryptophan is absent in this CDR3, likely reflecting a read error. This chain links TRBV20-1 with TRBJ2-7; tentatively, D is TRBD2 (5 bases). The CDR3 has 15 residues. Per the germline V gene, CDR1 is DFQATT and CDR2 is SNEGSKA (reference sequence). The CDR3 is CSTRSIERPPYEQYL. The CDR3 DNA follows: TGCAGTACTAGATCAATCGAGCGACCTCCCTACGAGCAGTACCTC.

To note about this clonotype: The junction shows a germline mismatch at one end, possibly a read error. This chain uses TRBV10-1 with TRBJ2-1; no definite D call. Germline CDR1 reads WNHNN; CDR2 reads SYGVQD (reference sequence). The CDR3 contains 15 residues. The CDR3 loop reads CASSEELSGYNEQFF. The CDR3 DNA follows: TGCGCCAGCAGTGAGGAGTTGTCAGGTTACAATGAGCAATTCTTC.

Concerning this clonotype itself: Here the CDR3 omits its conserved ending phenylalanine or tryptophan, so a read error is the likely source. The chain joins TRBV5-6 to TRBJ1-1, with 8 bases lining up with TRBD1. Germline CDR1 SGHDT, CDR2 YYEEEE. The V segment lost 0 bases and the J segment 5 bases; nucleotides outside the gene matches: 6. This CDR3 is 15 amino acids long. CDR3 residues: CASSLDDRGSTEAFS. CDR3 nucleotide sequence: TGTGCCAGCAGCTTGGACGACAGGGGCTCAACTGAAGCTTTCTCT.

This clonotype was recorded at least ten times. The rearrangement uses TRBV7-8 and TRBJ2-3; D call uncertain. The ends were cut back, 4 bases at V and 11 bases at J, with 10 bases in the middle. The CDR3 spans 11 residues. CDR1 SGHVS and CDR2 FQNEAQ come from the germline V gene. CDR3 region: CASSYLEMQYF. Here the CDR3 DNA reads TGTGCCAGCAGCTACCTAGAAATGCAGTATTTT.

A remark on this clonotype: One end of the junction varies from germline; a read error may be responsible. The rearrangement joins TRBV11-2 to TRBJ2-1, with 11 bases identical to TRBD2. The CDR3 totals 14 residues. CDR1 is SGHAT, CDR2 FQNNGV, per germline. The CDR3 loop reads CGSSSLAGVGKQFF. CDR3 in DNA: TGTGGCAGCAGCTCACTAGCGGGAGTCGGTAAGCAGTTCTTC.

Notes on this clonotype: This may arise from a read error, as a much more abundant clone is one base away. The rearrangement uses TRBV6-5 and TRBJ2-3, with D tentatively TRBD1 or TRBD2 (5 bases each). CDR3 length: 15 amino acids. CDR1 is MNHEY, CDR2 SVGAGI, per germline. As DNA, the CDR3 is TGTGCCAGCAGTGCCCCGGGCCGACTAACAGGTACGCAGTATTTT. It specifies CASSAPGRLTGTQYF.

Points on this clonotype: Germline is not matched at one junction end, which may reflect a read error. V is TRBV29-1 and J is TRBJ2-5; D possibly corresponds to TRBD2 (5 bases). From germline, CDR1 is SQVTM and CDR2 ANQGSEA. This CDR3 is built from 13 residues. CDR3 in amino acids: CSVAGAGSETRYF. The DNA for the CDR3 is TGTAGCGTTGCGGGCGCCGGTTCGGAGACCCGGTACTTC.

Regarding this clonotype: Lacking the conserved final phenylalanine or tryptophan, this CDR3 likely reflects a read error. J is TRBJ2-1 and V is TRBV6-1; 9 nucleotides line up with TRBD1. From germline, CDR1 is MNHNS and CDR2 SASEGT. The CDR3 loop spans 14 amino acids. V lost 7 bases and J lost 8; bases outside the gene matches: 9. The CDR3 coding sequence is TGTGCCAGCAATATCCGGGACAGGGTGGATGAGCAGTTCTTG. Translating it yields CASNIRDRVDEQFL.

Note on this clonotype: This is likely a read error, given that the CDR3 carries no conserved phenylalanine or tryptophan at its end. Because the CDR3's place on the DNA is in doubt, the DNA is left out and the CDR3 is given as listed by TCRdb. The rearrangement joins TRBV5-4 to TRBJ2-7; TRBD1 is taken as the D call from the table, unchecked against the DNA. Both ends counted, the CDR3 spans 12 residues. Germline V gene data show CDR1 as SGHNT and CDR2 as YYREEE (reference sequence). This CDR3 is CASSTRRGLEYL.

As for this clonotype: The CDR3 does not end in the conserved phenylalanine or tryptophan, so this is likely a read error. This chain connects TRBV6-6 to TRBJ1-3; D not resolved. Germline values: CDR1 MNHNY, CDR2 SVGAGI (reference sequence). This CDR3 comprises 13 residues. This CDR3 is CASMGNNGNTIYL. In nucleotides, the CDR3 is TGTGCCAGCATGGGAAATAATGGAAATACCATATATTTA.

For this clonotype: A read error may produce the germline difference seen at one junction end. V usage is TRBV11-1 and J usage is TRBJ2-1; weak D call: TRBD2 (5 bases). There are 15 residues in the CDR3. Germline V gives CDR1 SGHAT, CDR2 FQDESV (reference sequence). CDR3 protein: CASSSSPSPYNEQFF. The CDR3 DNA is TGTGCCAGCAGCTCTAGCCCGAGCCCCTACAATGAGCAATTCTTC.